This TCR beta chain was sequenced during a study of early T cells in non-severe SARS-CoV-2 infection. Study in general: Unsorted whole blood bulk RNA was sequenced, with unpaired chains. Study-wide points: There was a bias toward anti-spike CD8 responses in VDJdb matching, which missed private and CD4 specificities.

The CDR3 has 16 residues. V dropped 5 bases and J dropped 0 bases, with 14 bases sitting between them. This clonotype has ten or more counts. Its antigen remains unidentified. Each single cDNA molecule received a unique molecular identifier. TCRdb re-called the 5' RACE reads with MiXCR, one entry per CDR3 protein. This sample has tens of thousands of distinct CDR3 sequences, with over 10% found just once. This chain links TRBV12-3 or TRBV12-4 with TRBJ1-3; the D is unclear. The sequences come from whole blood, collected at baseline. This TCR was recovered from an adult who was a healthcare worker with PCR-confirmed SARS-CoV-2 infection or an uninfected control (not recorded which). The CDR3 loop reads CASSKYQTSSGNTIYF. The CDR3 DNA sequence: TGTGCCAGCAGTAAATATCAGACGTCCTCTGGAAACACCATATATTTT.